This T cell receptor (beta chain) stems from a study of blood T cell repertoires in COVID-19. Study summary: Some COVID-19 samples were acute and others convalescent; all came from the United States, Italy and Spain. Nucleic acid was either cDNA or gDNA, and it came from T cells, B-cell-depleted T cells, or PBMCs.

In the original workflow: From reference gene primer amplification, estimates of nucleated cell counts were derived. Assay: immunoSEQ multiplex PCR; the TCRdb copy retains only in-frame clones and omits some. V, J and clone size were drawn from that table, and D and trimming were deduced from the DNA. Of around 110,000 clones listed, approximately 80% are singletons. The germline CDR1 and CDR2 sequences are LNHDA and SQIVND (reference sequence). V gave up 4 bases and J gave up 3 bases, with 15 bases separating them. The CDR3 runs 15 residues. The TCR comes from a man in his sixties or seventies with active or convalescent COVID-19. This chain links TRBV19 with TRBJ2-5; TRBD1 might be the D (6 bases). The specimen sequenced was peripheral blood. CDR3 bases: TGTGCCAGTAGTACCATGCCCGGACAGAAAGAGACCCAGTACTTC. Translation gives CASSTMPGQKETQYF.